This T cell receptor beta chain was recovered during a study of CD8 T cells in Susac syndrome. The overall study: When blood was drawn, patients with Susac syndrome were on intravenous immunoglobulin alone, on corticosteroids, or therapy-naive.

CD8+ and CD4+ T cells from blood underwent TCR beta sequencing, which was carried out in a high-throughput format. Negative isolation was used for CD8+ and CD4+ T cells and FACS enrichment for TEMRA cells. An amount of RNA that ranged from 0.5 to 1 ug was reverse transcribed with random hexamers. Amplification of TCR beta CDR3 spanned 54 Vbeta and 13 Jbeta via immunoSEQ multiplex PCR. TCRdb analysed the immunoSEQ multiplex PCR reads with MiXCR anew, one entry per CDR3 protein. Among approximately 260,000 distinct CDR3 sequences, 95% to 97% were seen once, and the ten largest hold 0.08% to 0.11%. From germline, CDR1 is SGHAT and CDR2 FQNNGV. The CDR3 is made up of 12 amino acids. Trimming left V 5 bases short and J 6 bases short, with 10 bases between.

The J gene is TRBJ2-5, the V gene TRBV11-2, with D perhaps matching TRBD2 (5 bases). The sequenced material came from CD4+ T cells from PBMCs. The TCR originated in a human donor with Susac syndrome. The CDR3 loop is CASSPGMKTQYF. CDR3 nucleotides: TGTGCCAGCAGCCCGGGGATGAAGACCCAGTACTTC.